Shown below are 10 T cell receptor beta chains from a single sample sequenced in a study of blood T cell repertoires in COVID-19. Produced via immunoSEQ multiplex PCR; TCRdb's table is partial and in-frame only. Of 80,000 to 95,000 clones in the sample, over 65% were seen once. Specimen: peripheral blood. These receptors were taken from a woman in her sixties or seventies with acute or convalescent COVID-19.

The chain uses TRBV4-3 and TRBJ2-3; D might be TRBD2 (5 bases). V lost 0 bases and J lost 2, with 12 bases in between. The CDR3 consists of 16 residues. Germline CDR1 reads LGHNA; CDR2 reads YSLEER. CDR3 DNA sequence: TGCGCCAGCAGCCAAGACGAGCGGCTACCCACAGATACGCAGTATTTT. This translates into CASSQDERLPTDTQYF.

This chain uses TRBV10-3 with TRBJ2-7, with D perhaps TRBD2 (5 bases). The CDR3 runs 13 residues. The germline CDR1 and CDR2 sequences are ENHRY and SYGVKD. V shed 2 bases and J shed 3 bases, with 8 bases lying between them. The CDR3 DNA sequence: TGTGCCATCAGTGAGGTGGCGGGCTACGAGCAGTACGTC. This gives the protein CAISEVAGYEQYV.

The rearrangement joins TRBV6-5 to TRBJ2-7, with D tentatively TRBD2 (5 bases). Trimming stripped 6 bases from V and 9 bases from J, with 18 bases between. Germline CDR1 is MNHEY and CDR2 is SVGAGI. CDR3 size: 13 residues. The CDR3 loop reads CASRPQERSAQYV. CDR3 coding DNA: TGTGCCAGCAGGCCTCAGGAGCGGTCCGCGCAGTACGTC.

CDR3 loop: CASSPSTRAETQYF. The CDR3 nucleotides read TGTGCCAGCAGTCCTTCGACGAGGGCAGAGACCCAGTACTTC. The chain combines TRBV7-6 with TRBJ2-5, with D tentatively TRBD2 (5 bases). V lost 6 bases, J lost 4 bases, and 15 bases lay in between. Germline-derived CDR1 and CDR2 are SGHVS and FNYEAQ. The CDR3 is made up of 14 amino acids.

This clone has more than one count but fewer than ten. The CDR3 reads CASSEAGAIQPQHF. Written as DNA, the CDR3 is TGTGCCAGCAGTGAGGCAGGGGCGATTCAGCCCCAGCATTTT. The rearrangement uses TRBV6-1 and TRBJ1-5; D is perhaps TRBD1 (6 bases). The V gene lost 3 bases and the J gene lost 6 bases, with 12 bases spanning the gap. CDR3 length: 14 amino acids. Germline V gene sequence: CDR1 MNHNS, CDR2 SASEGT.

The rearrangement uses TRBV7-8 and TRBJ1-4, with D perhaps TRBD1 (6 bases). CDR3 length: 15 residues. Germline lookup yields CDR1 SGHVS and CDR2 FQNEAQ. Trimming took 5 bases from V and 7 from J, leaving 17 bases between them. The CDR3 reads CASSPPDRPVEKLFF. In nucleotides, the CDR3 is TGTGCCAGCAGCCCACCCGACAGGCCAGTTGAAAAACTGTTTTTT.

On this clone: Other DNA sequences in the same sample also yield this CDR3. The genes are TRBV2 and TRBJ1-1; D is possibly TRBD1 (5 bases). The V and J ends lost 2 bases and 1 base respectively, with 11 bases between them. The germline gives CDR1 SNHLY, CDR2 FYNNEI. The CDR3 covers 15 residues. CDR3 bases: TGTGCCAGCAGTGAAACTCGGACACCGAACACTGAAGCTTTCTTT. Its translation is CASSETRTPNTEAFF.

V and J are TRBV28 and TRBJ1-1; 8 bases match TRBD1. Germline assignment: CDR1 MDHEN and CDR2 SYDVKM. V lost 5 bases and J lost 4; bases outside the gene matches: 6. The CDR3 is 14 residues long. CDR3 residues: CASSSGQGRTEAFF. CDR3 nucleotides: TGTGCCAGCAGTAGCGGACAGGGCCGCACTGAAGCTTTCTTT.

There are a few counts of this clone. The CDR3 loop reads CASSEGSNSYEQYV. The CDR3 DNA follows: TGTGCCAGCAGTGAAGGTAGCAACTCCTACGAGCAGTACGTC. The gene calls are TRBV6-1 and TRBJ2-7; D is uncertain. The CDR3 sequence is 14 residues long. Trimming pared 1 base from V and 0 bases from J, leaving 7 bases between. Germline lookup yields CDR1 MNHNS and CDR2 SASEGT.

V and J are TRBV19 and TRBJ1-5; weak D call: TRBD1 (5 bases). Trimming cost V 3 bases and J 2 bases, with 14 bases left between them. Germline assignment: CDR1 LNHDA and CDR2 SQIVND (reference sequence). The CDR3 consists of 16 residues. CDR3 coding DNA: TGTGCCAGTAGTATGGAGGGCTCGGGGGGCAATCAGCCCCAGCATTTT. This codes for CASSMEGSGGNQPQHF. Using reference TRBV19 and TRBJ1-5 for the parts outside the CDR3, the full variable domain is DGGITQSPKYLFRKEGQNVTLSCEQNLNHDAMYWYRQDPGQGLRLIYYSQIVNDFQKGDIAEGYSVSREKKESFPLTVTSAQKNPTAFYLCASSMEGSGGNQPQHFGDGTRLSIL.